This T cell receptor (beta chain) was recovered during a study of blood T cells in healthy people across ages (dated by TCRdb to the mid-2010s). With regard to the full study: Template switching captured roughly one uniquely barcoded TCR beta cDNA molecule per two T cells in model experiments. To track age-related changes in TCR beta repertoire diversity, the study relied on deep sequencing normalized with unique cDNA molecular identifiers. The donors were split into four age groups: young (average about 16 years), middle-aged (around 37), aged (more than 60) and long-lived (about 82). Donors of different ages were randomly distributed across sequencing lanes to avoid experimental bias. Two additional independent replicas of 1 million unique cDNA reads from the same blood draw were analyzed for two donors (one aged 18 to 30 and one aged 80 or older).

Counted from cysteine to phenylalanine, this CDR3 has 15 amino acids. The only DNA kept is the CDR3, 45 bases in frame from the first base. The junction shows trimming of 6 bases on V and 2 bases on J, plus 14 bases between the germline ends. For CDR1 and CDR2, the germline V gene (reference sequence) lists SGHAT and FQDESV. The investigation overall reported the following: Donor CMV infection status was unknown, potentially confounding age-related changes in expanded clonotypes. There was a strong correlation between observed TCR beta diversity and the percentage of naive T cells measured by flow cytometry. Compared with the aged group, the long-lived group had more naive CD4+ T cells, fewer expanded clones and increased TCR diversity, suggesting age selection. Bulk unsorted PBMC profiling prevented conclusive comparison of naive and antigen-experienced compartments. Estimates of total diversity from one million sequenced T cells were regarded as lower bounds and underestimates. Observed TCR beta diversity per million T cells fell roughly linearly with age, and a significant reduction was already apparent by age around 36.

Libraries were constructed by 5' RACE. The data were produced on an Illumina HiSeq 2500. A second PCR of about 7 to 12 cycles was run with a J-beta primer mix and a sample-barcoded 5' primer. Each TCR beta cDNA molecule received a unique molecular identifier from a template-switch 5' adaptor carrying 12 random nucleotides. Each sample yielded at least 2.5 million CDR3-containing paired-end reads. The Mint cDNA synthesis kit, primed by a TRBC-specific oligonucleotide, was used to synthesize first-strand cDNA from all RNA. All cDNA was treated with uracil-DNA glycosylase and then went through a first 18-cycle PCR with the universal primers M1SS and BC2_uni_R. As for the original processing: For normalization, 1 million high-quality reads were randomly selected from each sample, with every read carrying a distinct molecular identifier. Reads sharing molecular identifiers were discarded rather than binned into consensus sequences. MiTCR, with a Q25 quality threshold and the strictest error-elimination algorithm, was used for CDR3 identification, clonotype clustering and error correction. A nonparametric unseen species model with Euler transformation was used to estimate a lower bound on total TCR beta diversity. Through fastp at Q25 and MiXCR, TCRdb rebuilt clones from the public reads, retaining in-frame beta chains. A single entry per CDR3 protein holds the most common genes and DNA from its merged rows. The V and J calls were not made by the authors but by TCRdb's processing. Counted in this sample were over a million distinct CDR3 sequences; roughly 59% of them appeared once. The ten largest clones add up to roughly 7% of the sample.

The approximately 39 donors, aged about 6 to 100 years, were systemically healthy Caucasian individuals from Russia. Roughly 9.5 milliliters of peripheral blood were drawn from each donor into EDTA-treated Vacutainer tubes. Ficoll-Paque density-gradient centrifugation was used to isolate PBMCs, with at least 7 million obtained per sample. Total RNA, at least 6 micrograms per sample, was extracted from PBMCs with Trizol reagent. For every donor, flow cytometry on a PBMC aliquot measured the percentage of naive CD45RAhigh/CD27high T cells. The count of this clonotype is one. Its antigen target is currently unknown. No much larger clone exists at a distance of one base, and base qualities are not known.

This clonotype was sampled from a man between 18 and 29 years old in good health. Recombination joined TRBV11-1 with TRBJ2-4, with a tentative D gene TRBD1 over 6 matching bases. The sequencing sample was made of blood. This receptor has the CDR3 CASSLSTGPKNIQYF. At the DNA level, the sequence is TGTGCCAGCAGTTTAAGTACAGGGCCCAAAAACATTCAGTACTTC.